Listed below are T cell receptor beta chains from one sample, sequenced in a study of blood T cell repertoires in COVID-19. The table came from immunoSEQ multiplex PCR; TCRdb's copy has only in-frame clones and leaves some out. The sample comprises 200,000 to 250,000 clones, less than 85% of which are singletons, and under 2% rests with the top ten. Sequenced sample: PBMCs or T cells enriched from blood (not recorded which). These receptors originate from a man aged 55 to 70 who had recovered from COVID-19. CDR3s include the opening cysteine and the closing phenylalanine or tryptophan. Size tells how often a clone was seen (once, few, many) or the class of an expanded clone, and some rows leave it out.

abundance: few
v_gene: TRBV3-1/TRBV3-2
CDR3aa: CASSHRGPTTGELFF

abundance: once
v_gene: TRBV11-3
CDR3aa: CASSPRGGGSYEQYF

abundance: .
v_gene: TRBV6-1
CDR3aa: CASSEPVRGWTGDQPQHF

abundance: .
v_gene: TRBV3-1/TRBV3-2
CDR3aa: CASSRGQRPGGYTF

abundance: .
v_gene: TRBV5-8
CDR3aa: CASSWDGGLGGNEQFF

abundance: .
v_gene: TRBV2
CDR3aa: CASSEEVGDSTNEKLFF

abundance: .
v_gene: TRBV14
CDR3aa: CASSQGGDRSNNEQFF

abundance: .
v_gene: TRBV7-2
CDR3aa: CASSPHLDSQYEQYF

abundance: .
v_gene: TRBV20-1
CDR3aa: CSAGGAFF

abundance: once
v_gene: TRBV19
CDR3aa: CASSMAQGAKDEQFF

abundance: .
v_gene: TRBV5-4
CDR3aa: CASSTGQGLVKSGELFF

abundance: .
v_gene: TRBV2
CDR3aa: CASSEAEQGNYGYTF

abundance: .
v_gene: TRBV7-2
CDR3aa: CASSFGGFSYNEQFF

abundance: .
v_gene: TRBV5-6
CDR3aa: CASSLAQGRQYGNYGYTF

abundance: .
v_gene: TRBV7-9
CDR3aa: CASSSRLLNGYTF

abundance: .
v_gene: TRBV18
CDR3aa: CASSPGQGINEQYF

abundance: .
v_gene: TRBV19
CDR3aa: CASSIERWQPQHF

abundance: .
v_gene: TRBV28
CDR3aa: CASNYGGDGNQPQHF

abundance: .
v_gene: TRBV5-1
CDR3aa: CASSGVGTEEVETQYF

abundance: .
v_gene: TRBV7-9
CDR3aa: CASSLRGLRNNEQFF

abundance: .
v_gene: TRBV3-1/TRBV3-2
CDR3aa: CASSPTSVLESNFF

abundance: .
v_gene: TRBV12-3/TRBV12-4
CDR3aa: CASSLFGDTQYF

abundance: few
v_gene: TRBV5-6
CDR3aa: CASRKQDRGYSPLHF

abundance: .
v_gene: TRBV7-8
CDR3aa: CASSPEADYGYTF

abundance: few
v_gene: TRBV15
CDR3aa: CATSRVVGQRNEKLFF

abundance: .
v_gene: TRBV15
CDR3aa: CATSRDLYTGELFF

abundance: .
v_gene: TRBV11-3
CDR3aa: CASSMVTNPTNYGYTF

abundance: .
v_gene: TRBV29-1
CDR3aa: CSVGTGVHTEAFF

abundance: .
v_gene: TRBV5-1
CDR3aa: CASSLAAKSNTGELFF

abundance: .
v_gene: TRBV29-1
CDR3aa: CSVEVGQGVTEAFF

abundance: .
v_gene: TRBV5-1
CDR3aa: CASSWGETETQYF

abundance: .
v_gene: TRBV27
CDR3aa: CASSPKDRFNSPLHF

abundance: .
v_gene: TRBV7-3
CDR3aa: CASSPLGQGLAETQYF

abundance: .
v_gene: TRBV19
CDR3aa: CASSPNYRDEQYF

abundance: few
v_gene: TRBV7-6
CDR3aa: CASSLSRDSPLHF

abundance: .
v_gene: TRBV24-1
CDR3aa: CATSEQGQGNQPQHF

abundance: .
v_gene: TRBV11-3
CDR3aa: CASSLDSASFETQYF

abundance: .
v_gene: TRBV10-3
CDR3aa: CAISEASNYGYTF

abundance: few
v_gene: TRBV7-2
CDR3aa: CASSLQGGQEKLFF

abundance: .
v_gene: TRBV19
CDR3aa: CASSIGNGGYQETQYF

abundance: .
v_gene: TRBV5-1
CDR3aa: CASSPRGDTEAFF

abundance: once
v_gene: TRBV2
CDR3aa: CASSEARSGINYGYTF

abundance: .
v_gene: TRBV18
CDR3aa: CASSPFRGGPPKGDEKLFF

abundance: .
v_gene: TRBV19
CDR3aa: CASSMDSYYTEAFF

abundance: .
v_gene: TRBV7-9
CDR3aa: CASSLGAETQYF

abundance: .
v_gene: TRBV28
CDR3aa: CASRPGTGFQGGGNQPQHF

abundance: .
v_gene: TRBV4-1
CDR3aa: CASSPAGLAGGPDTGELFF

abundance: once
v_gene: TRBV2
CDR3aa: CASESVRGLGNIQYF

abundance: .
v_gene: TRBV5-1
CDR3aa: CASSLGLAGDPKF

abundance: few
v_gene: TRBV6-4
CDR3aa: CASSDLVGAGGDEQFF

abundance: .
v_gene: TRBV7-9
CDR3aa: CASSPLGANVLTF

abundance: .
v_gene: TRBV2
CDR3aa: CASRTANLANIQYF

abundance: .
v_gene: TRBV7-8
CDR3aa: CASSAGANQPQHF

abundance: .
v_gene: TRBV2
CDR3aa: CASSEPRGNGYTF

abundance: .
v_gene: TRBV4-2
CDR3aa: CASSRPGTDEQFF

abundance: .
v_gene: TRBV18
CDR3aa: CASSPGAGVGNTIYF

abundance: .
v_gene: TRBV3-1/TRBV3-2
CDR3aa: CASSRGQGHLLFF